This T cell receptor (beta chain) was recorded in a study of shared clonotypes between healthy human individuals (dated by TCRdb to 2020 to 2022). General notes on the study: Two women and a few men aged 18 to 49 years were included in the cohort. To increase sequencing depth and limit assay-specific biases, TCR repertoire library preparation and sequencing were carried out by different laboratories using diverse techniques. Blood TCR repertoires of roughly five healthy adults were deeply sequenced to estimate repertoire size and the extent of clonotype sharing between individuals. Leukapheresis yielded between about 0.94 and 8.9 billion PBMCs per donor. For each donor, three plates each were used for CD4 naive and CD4 memory, two plates were used for CD8 naive, and one plate was used for CD8 memory.

For the CD8 naive samples, CD45RO-negative cells were positively selected for CCR7, yielding a CD45RA+CCR7+ population from which TemRA cells were excluded. The donors were healthy, HIV-negative adults who had no recently reported acute infections or vaccinations. Only Caucasian adults living in Nashville, Tennessee, USA were represented among the donors. Blood was obtained by leukapheresis, after which PBMCs were separated by Ficoll-Histopaque density gradient centrifugation and cryopreserved in liquid nitrogen vapor phase. Analytical flow cytometry was used to check the purity and quantity of each magnetically sorted T cell population. Each sorted fraction had its genomic DNA isolated and then quantified by UV absorbance on a Nanodrop 2000c. The CDR3 numbers 13 residues from cysteine through phenylalanine. The only DNA kept is the CDR3, 39 bases in frame from the first base. V is clipped by 3 bases and J by 7 bases, and the sequence between their germline boundaries is 13 bases long. The germline V gene sets CDR1 to SGDLS and CDR2 to YYNGEE.

Using the deep immunoSEQ assay, multiplex PCR amplified TCR CDR3 regions from genomic DNA. For each cell subset, the extracted genomic DNA was distributed evenly across all wells of several immunoSEQ 96-well plates, and each plate served as one replicate. For sorted subsets, approximately 190 ng of genomic DNA, equivalent to some 30,000 T cell genomes, went into each replicate PCR. Purified libraries were measured with a Qubit 3.0 fluorometer, size-checked on a Bioanalyzer 2100, and measured again with the KAPA Library Quantification kit. Every immunoSEQ 96-well plate was sequenced on a dedicated single-read 150-cycle Illumina NextSeq 550 flow cell. The authors' pipeline ran thus. Because the immunoSEQ output included only junctional sequences and no quality scores, the filtering could not be the same as the filtering used for full-length reads. Sequences were annotated with PyIR, a Python wrapper for IgBLAST v1.9, and V/J genes and CDR3 were assigned using IMGT germline references. Reads with weak V/J assignments (E-value above 1e-6), missing CDR3, stop codons, out-of-frame junctions, or ambiguous translated residues were removed. V3J clonotypes were defined as sequences sharing the same inferred V gene, J gene, and CDR3 amino acid sequence. Percentage overlap between repertoires was calculated by dividing the number of shared unique clonotypes by the size of the smaller repertoire. Repertoire richness was assessed with RTK rarefaction, the Chao1 estimator, and Recon v2.1 estimates of unobserved clonotypes. Generation probabilities for all TCRbeta clonotypes obtained by the gDNA method from four donors were computed using OLGA. Here the immuneACCESS table is served through TCRdb, limited to in-frame sequences with V and J called. Missing clones are a known gap in these copies; in checked studies unresolved V genes cover under half, and the rest lacks a known reason. The V and J calls and clone size were taken over from that table, and D and trimming were inferred from the DNA. The sample records some 2 million clones, about 95% of which are singletons. 0.85% to 1.3% of the sample goes to the ten largest clones.

Worth noting for this clone: Its antigen remains undetermined. Base qualities are missing; no much larger clone stands one base away.

Paper-wide results and their limitations: Naive subsets generally had larger estimated clonotype richness than memory subsets. Even with the large sequencing depth, rarefaction of the sorted-subset datasets indicated that sequencing was incomplete. Pairwise subsampling led to the expectation that sequencing depth would affect the degree of clonotype sharing among donors. The genetic and exposure-history diversity represented was limited by the small number of donors. Only blood was sampled, and tissue TCR repertoires likely differ from those in blood. When a handful of donors were compared, the shared fraction of clonotypes was 5% to 6.5% for naive CD4, about 4% for naive CD8, about 2.5% for memory CD4, and 0.35% to 0.4% for memory CD8. Clonotypes shared by all four sorted-subset donors showed higher generation probabilities than non-shared clonotypes.

The material sequenced was naive CD8+ T cells sorted from blood. The cell subset or site tag for this specimen amounts to: CD45RA+CCR7+. The sequence joins TRBV9 to TRBJ1-1; the D gene identity is not certain. The receptor's source is a young man in good health. The bases are TGTGCCAGCAGCGGCGCCTCCAAGGGTGAAGCTTTCTTT. This is translated as CASSGASKGEAFF.